This passage covers 11 T cell receptor beta chains from one sample sequenced in a study of blood T cell repertoires in COVID-19. Libraries were prepared by immunoSEQ multiplex PCR; TCRdb keeps only in-frame clonotypes and omits some of them. The sample has under 200,000 clones; about 80% are singletons. Sequencing used peripheral blood. The receptor set was obtained from a man in his 70s with active or convalescent COVID-19.

This chain joins TRBV12-3 or TRBV12-4 and TRBJ2-7, with D tentatively TRBD1 (6 bases). The length of the CDR3 is 13 residues. V lost 6 bases to trimming and J lost 2 bases, with 11 bases between them. The CDR3 here is CASRLDRTYEQYF. The CDR3 nucleotides read TGTGCCAGCAGGTTGGACAGAACCTACGAGCAGTACTTC.

The rearrangement links TRBV5-4 to TRBJ2-2; D possibly corresponds to TRBD2 (6 bases). Germline assignment: CDR1 SGHNT and CDR2 YYREEE (reference sequence). The CDR3 spans 13 residues. V gave up 3 bases and J gave up 8 bases, with 11 bases separating them. The CDR3 DNA reads as TGTGCCAGCAGCTGGGACTCCAGGGGGGAGCTGTTTTTT. Its protein is CASSWDSRGELFF.

The chain combines TRBV4-1 with TRBJ1-2; D is unresolved. This CDR3 spans 17 amino acids. V lost 4 bases and J lost 2, with 20 bases in between. Germline V gene sequence: CDR1 MGHRA, CDR2 YSYEKL. CDR3 bases: TGCGCCAGCAGCCCGCCTGGATCTAACTATGAAAACTATGGCTACACCTTC. Protein sequence: CASSPPGSNYENYGYTF.

The chain has TRBV4-3 and TRBJ1-2; maybe TRBD1 (6 bases). There are 13 residues in the CDR3. V lost 1 base and J 6 bases, leaving 9 bases between the germline ends. Germline V gene sequence: CDR1 LGHNA, CDR2 YSLEER. The CDR3 sequence: CASSQGRGNGYTF. CDR3 sequence (DNA): TGCGCCAGCAGCCAAGGCAGGGGAAATGGCTACACCTTC.

This clone was observed a single time. The chain employs TRBV24-1 and TRBJ2-1; TRBD2 matches at 13 bases. CDR1 and CDR2 from the germline V gene are KGHDR and SFDVKD. The CDR3 consists of 16 residues. V lost 7 bases and J lost 1; bases outside the gene matches: 3. CDR3 in amino acids: CATSRTSGSSYNEQFF. DNA of the CDR3: TGTGCCACCAGCCGGACTAGCGGGAGTTCCTACAATGAGCAGTTCTTC.

The count of this clone is one. The rearrangement links TRBV12-3 or TRBV12-4 to TRBJ2-1; D gene uncertain. The CDR3 consists of 13 residues. The V end lost 7 bases, the J end lost 4 bases, and 11 bases lay between the germline ends. In DNA, the CDR3 is TGTGCCAGCACCTTCCTGTCGTACAATGAGCAGTTCTTC. Its translation: CASTFLSYNEQFF.

The CDR3 coding sequence is TGCAGCGTGGAATCTAGCGGGGGGGTATATAGCACAGATACGCAGTATTTT. Its translation is CSVESSGGVYSTDTQYF. This chain joins TRBV29-1 and TRBJ2-3, with 12 bases matching TRBD2. CDR3 length equals 17 residues. Trimming removed 6 bases from V and 0 bases from J; junction bases left unmatched: 10. CDR1 and CDR2 from the germline V gene are SQVTM and ANQGSEA.

In nucleotides, the CDR3 is TGTGCCAGTACCATGGGTGGCAGGGTTGGCTACACCTTC. Translated: CASTMGGRVGYTF. V and J are TRBV19 and TRBJ1-2, with D possibly TRBD1 on 5 matching bases. The germline gives CDR1 LNHDA, CDR2 SQIVND (reference sequence). CDR3 length equals 13 residues. The V gene lost 7 bases and the J gene lost 7 bases, with 16 bases spanning the gap.

The chain uses TRBV7-6 and TRBJ1-3; D not certain. Germline CDR1 is SGHVS and CDR2 is FNYEAQ. The CDR3 loop spans 14 amino acids. V was clipped by 5 bases and J by 0 bases, with 8 bases between them. CDR3 coding DNA: TGTGCCAGCAGCCCCGCGAGCTCTGGAAACACCATATATTTT. As protein: CASSPASSGNTIYF. Full variable domain (missing parts from reference TRBV7-6 and TRBJ1-3): GAGVSQSPRYKVTKRGQDVALRCDPISGHVSLYWYRQALGQGPEFLTYFNYEAQQDKSGLPNDRFSAERPEGSISTLTIQRTEQRDSAMYRCASSPASSGNTIYFGEGSWLTVV.

Many counts were recorded for this clone. The J gene is TRBJ1-1, the V gene TRBV3-1 (or the pseudogene TRBV3-2); weak D call: TRBD1 (5 bases). The CDR3 length is 15 residues. In germline, CDR1 is LGHDT, CDR2 YNNKEL (reference sequence). Trimming cost V 4 bases and J 8 bases, with 20 bases left between them. The CDR3 sequence: CASSLNWYSRVEAFF. Written as DNA, the CDR3 is TGTGCCAGCAGCCTTAATTGGTACAGCAGGGTGGAAGCTTTCTTT.

This clone was seen only a few times. The CDR3 nucleotides read TGTGCCAGCAGTTACCCGCCCGGAGATGGCTACACCTTC. Translation gives CASSYPPGDGYTF. The chain combines TRBV6-6 with TRBJ1-2; D is unresolved. This CDR3 has 13 residues. The germline V gene has CDR1 MNHNY and CDR2 SVGAGI (reference sequence). Trimming left V 2 bases short and J 6 bases short, with 10 bases between.